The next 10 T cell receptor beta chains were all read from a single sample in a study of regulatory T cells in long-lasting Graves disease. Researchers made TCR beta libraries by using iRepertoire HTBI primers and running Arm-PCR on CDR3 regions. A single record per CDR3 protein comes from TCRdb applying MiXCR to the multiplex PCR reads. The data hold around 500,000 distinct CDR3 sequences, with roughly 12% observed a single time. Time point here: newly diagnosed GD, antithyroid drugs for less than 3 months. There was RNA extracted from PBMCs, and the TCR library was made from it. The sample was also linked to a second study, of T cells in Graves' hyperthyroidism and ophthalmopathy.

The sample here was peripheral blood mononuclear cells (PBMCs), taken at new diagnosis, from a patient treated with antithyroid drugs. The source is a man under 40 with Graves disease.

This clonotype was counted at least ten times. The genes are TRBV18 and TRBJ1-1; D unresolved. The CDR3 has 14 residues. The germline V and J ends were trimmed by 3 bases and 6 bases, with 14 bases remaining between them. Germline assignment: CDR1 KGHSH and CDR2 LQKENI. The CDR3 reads CASSPSSWFAEAFF. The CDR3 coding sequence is TGTGCCAGCTCACCCTCTTCATGGTTCGCTGAAGCTTTCTTT.

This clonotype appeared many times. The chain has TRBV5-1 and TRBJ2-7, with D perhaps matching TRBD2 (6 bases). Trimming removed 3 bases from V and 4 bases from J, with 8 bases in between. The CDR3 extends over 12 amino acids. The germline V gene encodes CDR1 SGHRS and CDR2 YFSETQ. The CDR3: CASSYAGYEQYF. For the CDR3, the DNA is TGCGCCAGCAGCTACGCGGGGTACGAGCAGTACTTC.

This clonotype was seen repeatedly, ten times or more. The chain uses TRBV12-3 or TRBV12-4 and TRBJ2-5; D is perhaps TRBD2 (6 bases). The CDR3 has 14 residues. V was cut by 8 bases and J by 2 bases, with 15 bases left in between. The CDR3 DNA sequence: TGTGCCAGCTCGGAGGGCGGAAGACAAGAGACCCAGTACTTC. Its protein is CASSEGGRQETQYF.

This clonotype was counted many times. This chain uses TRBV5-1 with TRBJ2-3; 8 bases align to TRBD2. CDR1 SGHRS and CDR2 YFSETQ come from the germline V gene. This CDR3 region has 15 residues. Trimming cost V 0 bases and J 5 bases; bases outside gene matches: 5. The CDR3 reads CASSLDLAGRDTQYF. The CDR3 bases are TGCGCCAGCAGCTTGGACTTAGCGGGGAGAGATACGCAGTATTTT.

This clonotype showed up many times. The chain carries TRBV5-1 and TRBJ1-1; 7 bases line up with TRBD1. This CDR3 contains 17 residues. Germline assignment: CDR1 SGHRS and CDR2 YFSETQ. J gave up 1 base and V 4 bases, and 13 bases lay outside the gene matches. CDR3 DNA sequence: TGCGCCAGCAGCGTGACCGGGACAGAAATGGGGAACACTGAAGCTTTCTTT. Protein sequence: CASSVTGTEMGNTEAFF.

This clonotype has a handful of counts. The CDR3 is CASSFTGPPRDTQYF. As DNA, the CDR3 is TGCGCCAGCAGCTTTACCGGGCCACCTCGAGATACGCAGTATTTT. This rearrangement joins TRBV5-1 to TRBJ2-3; no reliable D call. Germline lookup yields CDR1 SGHRS and CDR2 YFSETQ. The CDR3 loop spans 15 amino acids. Trimming stripped 2 bases from V and 5 bases from J, with 15 bases between.

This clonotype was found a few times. The CDR3 nucleotides read TGTGCCAGCAGCGCAGGGACAGGGGGAGGAACTGAAGCTTTCTTT. It encodes CASSAGTGGGTEAFF. This chain uses TRBV11-2 with TRBJ1-1, with 11 bases matching TRBD1. Per germline, CDR1 SGHAT and CDR2 FQNNGV. V lost 5 bases and J lost 5; bases outside the gene matches: 7. The CDR3 runs 15 residues.

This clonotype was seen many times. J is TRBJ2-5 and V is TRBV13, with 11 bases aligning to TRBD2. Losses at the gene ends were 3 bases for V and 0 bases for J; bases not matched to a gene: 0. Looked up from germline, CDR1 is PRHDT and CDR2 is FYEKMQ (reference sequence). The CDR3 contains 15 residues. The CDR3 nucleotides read TGTGCCAGCAGCTTGGGACTAGCGGACCAAGAGACCCAGTACTTC. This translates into CASSLGLADQETQYF.

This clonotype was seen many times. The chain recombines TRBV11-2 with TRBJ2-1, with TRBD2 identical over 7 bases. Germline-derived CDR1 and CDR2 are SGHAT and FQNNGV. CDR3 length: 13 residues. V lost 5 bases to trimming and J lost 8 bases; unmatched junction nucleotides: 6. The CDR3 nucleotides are TGTGCCAGCAGCCGGGACTATATCGATGAGCAGTTCTTC. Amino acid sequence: CASSRDYIDEQFF.

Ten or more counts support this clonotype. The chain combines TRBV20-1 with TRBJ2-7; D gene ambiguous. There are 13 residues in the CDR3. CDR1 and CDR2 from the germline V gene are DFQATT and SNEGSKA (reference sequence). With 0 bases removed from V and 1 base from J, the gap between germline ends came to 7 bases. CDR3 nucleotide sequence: TGCAGTGCTAGAGATCCCCAGTCCTACGAGCAGTACTTC. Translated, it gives CSARDPQSYEQYF.